This is a list of T cell receptor beta chains from one sample in a study of blood T cell repertoires in COVID-19. Produced via immunoSEQ multiplex PCR; TCRdb's table is partial and in-frame only. This sample has about 100,000 clones, with about nine tenths found just once. The sequenced material came from peripheral blood. The receptors were gathered from a woman between 50 and 59 years old with COVID-19, enrolled during active disease. The CDR3 runs from the conserved cysteine through the conserved F or W. Fields, in order: J gene, V gene, clone size, D gene, CDR3 protein, CDR3 DNA. The D gene is left open where the match is weak. Rows give clone size only sometimes, using once, few, many, or a class for an expanded clone.

J gene: TRBJ2-7
V gene: TRBV12-1
clone size: .
D gene: .
CDR3 protein: CASSSGGDYEQYF
CDR3 DNA: TGTGCCAGCAGCTCGGGGGGGGACTACGAGCAGTACTTC

J gene: TRBJ2-7
V gene: TRBV19
clone size: many
D gene: TRBD1
CDR3 protein: CASSKGTGGSYEQYF
CDR3 DNA: TGTGCCAGTAGTAAGGGGACAGGGGGGTCCTACGAGCAGTACTTC

J gene: TRBJ1-1
V gene: TRBV5-5
clone size: .
D gene: TRBD1
CDR3 protein: CASSWGQMNTEAFF
CDR3 DNA: TGTGCCAGCAGCTGGGGACAGATGAACACTGAAGCTTTCTTT

J gene: TRBJ2-7
V gene: TRBV3-1/TRBV3-2
clone size: .
D gene: .
CDR3 protein: CASSQLRGYEQYF
CDR3 DNA: TGTGCCAGCAGCCAACTACGGGGATACGAGCAGTACTTC

J gene: TRBJ1-3
V gene: TRBV5-1
clone size: .
D gene: .
CDR3 protein: CASSLDGTSGNTIYF
CDR3 DNA: TGCGCCAGCAGCTTGGACGGTACCTCTGGAAACACCATATATTTT

J gene: TRBJ1-2
V gene: TRBV7-2
clone size: once
D gene: TRBD1
CDR3 protein: CASSSTGGYGYTF
CDR3 DNA: TGTGCCAGCAGTTCGACAGGGGGCTATGGCTACACCTTC

J gene: TRBJ2-7
V gene: TRBV19
clone size: .
D gene: TRBD1
CDR3 protein: CASSIAGGGSYEQYF
CDR3 DNA: TGTGCCAGTAGTATAGCAGGGGGCGGCTCCTACGAGCAGTACTTC

J gene: TRBJ2-7
V gene: TRBV28
clone size: .
D gene: TRBD1
CDR3 protein: CASSLGSSGQGEQYF
CDR3 DNA: TGTGCCAGCAGTTTAGGATCATCGGGACAGGGCGAGCAGTACTTC

J gene: TRBJ2-7
V gene: TRBV7-8
clone size: .
D gene: .
CDR3 protein: CASSPRVSEQYF
CDR3 DNA: TGTGCCAGCAGCCCCAGGGTTTCCGAGCAGTACTTC

J gene: TRBJ2-1
V gene: TRBV4-2
clone size: .
D gene: TRBD2
CDR3 protein: CASSQGLAGSSYNEQFF
CDR3 DNA: TGTGCCAGCAGCCAAGGGCTAGCGGGGAGCTCCTACAATGAGCAGTTCTTC

J gene: TRBJ2-7
V gene: TRBV7-2
clone size: .
D gene: .
CDR3 protein: CASSLEPGAAYEQYF
CDR3 DNA: TGTGCCAGCAGCTTAGAGCCAGGGGCGGCCTACGAGCAGTACTTC

J gene: TRBJ1-6
V gene: TRBV6-6
clone size: .
D gene: TRBD1
CDR3 protein: CASSLEGGRQYNSPLHF
CDR3 DNA: TGTGCCAGCAGTCTTGAAGGGGGCCGGCAGTATAATTCACCCCTCCACTTT

J gene: TRBJ1-5
V gene: TRBV12-3/TRBV12-4
clone size: .
D gene: .
CDR3 protein: CASSFFSNQPQHF
CDR3 DNA: TGTGCCAGCAGTTTCTTCAGCAATCAGCCCCAGCATTTT

J gene: TRBJ2-1
V gene: TRBV5-8
clone size: .
D gene: TRBD2
CDR3 protein: CASSPERGAYNEQFF
CDR3 DNA: TGTGCCAGCAGCCCAGAGCGGGGGGCCTACAATGAGCAGTTCTTC

J gene: TRBJ1-6
V gene: TRBV27
clone size: .
D gene: TRBD1
CDR3 protein: CASSLQGGLPLHF
CDR3 DNA: TGTGCCAGCAGTTTACAGGGGGGTTTACCCCTCCACTTT

J gene: TRBJ1-3
V gene: TRBV7-9
clone size: once
D gene: .
CDR3 protein: CASRYFSGNTIYF
CDR3 DNA: TGTGCCAGCAGGTACTTCTCTGGAAACACCATATATTTT

J gene: TRBJ2-2
V gene: TRBV7-7
clone size: .
D gene: .
CDR3 protein: CASSPRLEPGELFF
CDR3 DNA: TGTGCTAGCAGCCCCCGGTTGGAGCCCGGGGAGCTGTTTTTT

J gene: TRBJ1-1
V gene: TRBV6-5
clone size: .
D gene: .
CDR3 protein: CASSRVQGIEAFF
CDR3 DNA: TGTGCCAGCAGCCGGGTACAGGGAATTGAAGCTTTCTTT

J gene: TRBJ1-1
V gene: TRBV18
clone size: .
D gene: TRBD1
CDR3 protein: CASSPFGTAGYEAFF
CDR3 DNA: TGTGCCAGCTCACCATTTGGGACAGCGGGTTATGAAGCTTTCTTT

J gene: TRBJ1-2
V gene: TRBV2
clone size: .
D gene: TRBD1
CDR3 protein: CASRAGTDYGYTF
CDR3 DNA: TGTGCCAGCAGAGCTGGGACAGACTATGGCTACACCTTC

J gene: TRBJ1-1
V gene: TRBV6-1
clone size: .
D gene: TRBD1
CDR3 protein: CASSEAQGGNTEAFF
CDR3 DNA: TGTGCCAGCAGTGAAGCCCAGGGGGGGAACACTGAAGCTTTCTTT

J gene: TRBJ1-1
V gene: TRBV10-3
clone size: .
D gene: TRBD1
CDR3 protein: CAISRTGPEAFF
CDR3 DNA: TGTGCCATCAGTCGGACAGGTCCTGAAGCTTTCTTT

J gene: TRBJ2-5
V gene: TRBV11-1
clone size: .
D gene: .
CDR3 protein: CASSLALEGVGETQYF
CDR3 DNA: TGTGCCAGCAGCTTAGCGCTGGAGGGTGTGGGGGAGACCCAGTACTTC

J gene: TRBJ1-1
V gene: TRBV5-6
clone size: .
D gene: .
CDR3 protein: CASSLAWANGAFF
CDR3 DNA: TGTGCCAGCAGCCTAGCCTGGGCAAATGGAGCTTTCTTT

J gene: TRBJ2-7
V gene: TRBV9
clone size: .
D gene: TRBD2
CDR3 protein: CASSVSLAGGSYEQYF
CDR3 DNA: TGTGCCAGCAGCGTATCACTAGCGGGGGGCTCCTACGAGCAGTACTTC

J gene: TRBJ2-7
V gene: TRBV11-1
clone size: .
D gene: TRBD2
CDR3 protein: CASSLGPGGREQYF
CDR3 DNA: TGTGCCAGCAGCTTAGGACCGGGAGGGAGAGAGCAGTACTTC

J gene: TRBJ2-7
V gene: TRBV6-1
clone size: .
D gene: .
CDR3 protein: CASSERHGPPGHEQYF
CDR3 DNA: TGTGCCAGCAGTGAAAGACACGGCCCGCCCGGCCACGAGCAGTACTTC

J gene: TRBJ1-5
V gene: TRBV5-4
clone size: .
D gene: TRBD1
CDR3 protein: CASSLQGAGEPQHF
CDR3 DNA: TGTGCCAGCAGCTTACAGGGGGCGGGTGAGCCCCAGCATTTT

J gene: TRBJ2-1
V gene: TRBV19
clone size: once
D gene: TRBD2
CDR3 protein: CASSSLAGGFHNEQFF
CDR3 DNA: TGTGCCAGTAGTTCACTAGCGGGGGGGTTCCACAATGAGCAGTTCTTC

J gene: TRBJ1-5
V gene: TRBV7-8
clone size: .
D gene: .
CDR3 protein: CASSLALGGYQPQHF
CDR3 DNA: TGTGCCAGCAGCTTAGCGCTTGGGGGCTATCAGCCCCAGCATTTT

J gene: TRBJ1-1
V gene: TRBV7-3
clone size: .
D gene: .
CDR3 protein: CASSPLSNTEAFF
CDR3 DNA: TGTGCCAGCAGCCCCCTGAGTAACACTGAAGCTTTCTTT

J gene: TRBJ1-2
V gene: TRBV7-9
clone size: few
D gene: .
CDR3 protein: CASSSINYDRYTF
CDR3 DNA: TGTGCCAGCAGCTCAATCAACTATGATCGCTACACCTTC

J gene: TRBJ1-1
V gene: TRBV14
clone size: .
D gene: .
CDR3 protein: CASSQGNGGEAFF
CDR3 DNA: TGTGCCAGCAGCCAAGGTAACGGTGGTGAAGCTTTCTTT

J gene: TRBJ1-1
V gene: TRBV4-1
clone size: few
D gene: TRBD1
CDR3 protein: CASSQVGQLTEAFF
CDR3 DNA: TGCGCCAGCAGCCAAGTGGGACAGTTGACTGAAGCTTTCTTT

J gene: TRBJ2-3
V gene: TRBV29-1
clone size: .
D gene: TRBD2
CDR3 protein: CSVEMGLAATDTQYF
CDR3 DNA: TGCAGCGTTGAAATGGGACTAGCGGCCACAGATACGCAGTATTTT

J gene: TRBJ2-3
V gene: TRBV7-2
clone size: .
D gene: TRBD2
CDR3 protein: CASSLARLAGHTDTQYF
CDR3 DNA: TGTGCCAGCAGCTTAGCGCGACTAGCGGGCCACACAGATACGCAGTATTTT

J gene: TRBJ1-4
V gene: TRBV12-2
clone size: .
D gene: .
CDR3 protein: CASRFRTGTNEKLFF
CDR3 DNA: TGTGCAAGTCGCTTTCGCACCGGGACTAATGAAAAACTGTTTTTT

J gene: TRBJ2-5
V gene: TRBV4-1
clone size: .
D gene: TRBD2
CDR3 protein: CASSQQASGGEETQYF
CDR3 DNA: TGCGCCAGCAGCCAACAAGCTAGCGGGGGGGAAGAGACCCAGTACTTC

J gene: TRBJ2-7
V gene: TRBV11-2
clone size: once
D gene: TRBD1
CDR3 protein: CASSATGTVSYEQYF
CDR3 DNA: TGTGCCAGCAGCGCGACCGGGACAGTCTCCTACGAGCAGTACTTC